This TCR beta chain was observed in a study of OX40 agonist ivuxolimab in advanced cancers. Whole-study context: A partial response was reached by three patients: one with hepatocellular carcinoma and two with cutaneous melanoma.

Study-level points and caveats: In the 0.1 to 3.0 mg/kg range, CD4+ and CD8+ blood T cells had expanded clonally by week 6.

A remark on this clone: What it binds is not known.

Germline CDR1 LNHDA, CDR2 SQIVND (reference sequence). The CDR3 consists of 14 residues. The V and J ends lost 10 bases and 2 bases respectively, with 17 bases between them. This table comes from immunoSEQ multiplex PCR, and its TCRdb copy is limited to in-frame clones, with some not included. The sample holds roughly 28,000 clones, roughly 90% seen once. This sample comprised CD4+ or CD8+ T cells sorted from blood, obtained in a trial of the OX40 agonist ivuxolimab. V is TRBV19 and J is TRBJ1-1, with D possibly TRBD1 on 6 matching bases. The clonotype comes from an adult with an advanced solid tumor such as melanoma, head and neck, liver or kidney cancer. CDR3 amino acids: CATSYGTPNTEAFF. The CDR3, as DNA: TGTGCCACTTCCTACGGGACACCAAACACTGAAGCTTTCTTT.